These 5 T cell receptor beta chains originate from one sample sequenced in a study of CD4 T cells in relation to SARS-CoV-2 and coronaviruses. Here immunoSEQ multiplex PCR was the method, and the copy in TCRdb shows in-frame clones only, minus some. This sample has 40,000 or so clones; 75% to 90% occur once, and the top ten carry about 3%. Sequencing was performed on memory CD4+ T cells from PBMCs. The receptor set was obtained from an adult with COVID-19.

This clone appeared a single time. The CDR3 DNA reads TGTGCCAGCAGCAAAGGGGACAGGGTGAACGAGCAGTACTTC. This encodes CASSKGDRVNEQYF. The chain carries TRBV21-1 and TRBJ2-7; the table's D gene call, TRBD1, was not cross checked with the DNA. TRBV21-1 is an annotated pseudogene. This CDR3 is built from 14 residues.

This chain links TRBV19 with TRBJ2-1; perhaps D is TRBD1 or TRBD2 (5 bases each). This CDR3 is 18 amino acids long. V was shortened by 7 bases and J by 5 bases, with 27 bases between the two germline ends. The germline V gene encodes CDR1 LNHDA and CDR2 SQIVND (reference sequence). CDR3 nucleotides: TGTGCCAGTACCACTCGGTCCCGGGGCCCGAAGGAAGACAATGAGCAGTTCTTC. Its protein product is CASTTRSRGPKEDNEQFF.

The table lists this clone with a count of one. The chain joins TRBV19 to TRBJ1-5; D is perhaps TRBD1 (5 bases). CDR1 and CDR2 (germline): LNHDA, SQIVND (reference sequence). This CDR3 is 13 amino acids long. V gave up 9 bases and J gave up 4 bases, with 13 bases separating them. The CDR3 DNA reads as TGTGCCAGCCGAGACAGCCTTAATCAGCCCCAGCATTTT. It specifies CASRDSLNQPQHF.

The V and J genes are TRBV5-1 and TRBJ1-2; D is uncertain. The germline gives CDR1 SGHRS, CDR2 YFSETQ. V lost 0 bases and J 7 bases, leaving 10 bases between the germline ends. The CDR3 is made up of 13 amino acids. The CDR3 DNA reads as TGCGCCAGCAGCTTGGCCGAGGGTCTTGGCTACACCTTC. Translating it yields CASSLAEGLGYTF.

The rearrangement uses TRBV4-2 and TRBJ2-7; 11 nucleotides agree with TRBD2. CDR3 length: 19 amino acids. Trimming cost V 1 base and J 4 bases; bases outside gene matches: 15. CDR1 is LGHNA, CDR2 YNFKEQ, per germline. The CDR3 spells CASSQGGGELAGEGYEQYF. CDR3 coding DNA: TGTGCCAGCAGCCAAGGAGGGGGTGAACTAGCGGGAGAAGGTTACGAGCAGTACTTC.